Given below is one T cell receptor beta chain in context. Antigen specificity is unknown. The data stem from a study of T cells in Graves' hyperthyroidism and ophthalmopathy. Study observations and caveats: The blood repertoire included most of the expanded thyroid clonotypes above 0.001.

Amplification targeted TCR beta CDR3 regions from RNA transcripts. Initially, a first-round RT-PCR of the TCR CDR3 employed the HTBI primer set. Via MiXCR, TCRdb re-called the multiplex PCR reads, giving one row per CDR3 protein. The sample lists a few hundred thousand distinct CDR3 sequences; 15% to 18% were seen once. Germline CDR1 reads SGHRS; CDR2 reads YFSETQ. The ends lost 2 bases at V and 6 bases at J; junction bases unmatched: 7. The CDR3 covers 15 residues. The TCR was taken from a woman aged 25 to 39 with Graves' hyperthyroidism. Sample: blood. This rearrangement joins TRBV5-1 to TRBJ2-5; TRBD2 agrees at 10 bases. In DNA form, the CDR3 reads TGCGCCAGCAGCTTCCTAGCGGGAGACGTAAAGACCCAGTACTTC. This codes for CASSFLAGDVKTQYF.